This entry concerns a single T cell receptor (beta chain). Trimming stripped 3 bases from V and 7 bases from J, with 7 bases between. The germline CDR1 and CDR2 sequences are MNHEY and SVGAGI. CDR3 length equals 11 residues. Random hexamers were used to reverse transcribe about 0.45 to 1 ug of RNA. TCRdb reprocessed the immunoSEQ multiplex PCR reads via MiXCR and lists one record per CDR3 protein. The table lists 70,000 to 95,000 distinct CDR3 sequences, 94% of them singletons, with roughly 1% in the top ten. The data are from a study of CD8 T cells in Susac syndrome. V usage is TRBV6-5 and J usage is TRBJ2-7, with D hard to call. The TCR originated in a human donor with Susac syndrome. Sequencing was performed on CD8+ T cells from PBMCs. CDR3 amino acids: CASSYLWEQYF. DNA for the CDR3: TGTGCCAGCAGTTATTTGTGGGAGCAGTACTTC.